This T cell receptor beta chain was captured by sequencing in a study of blood T cells in healthy people across ages. Study-level information: Using template switching, researchers captured about one barcoded beta molecule for each two T cells. Study-level results: Per million T cells, TCR beta diversity dropped roughly linearly as age increased.

In germline, CDR1 is SGHTA, CDR2 FQGTGA. With V trimmed by 3 bases and J by 3 bases, 5 bases remained unmatched. The CDR3 consists of 15 residues. On this clonotype: Its cognate antigen is unknown.

Next came a second PCR, run for about 7 to 12 cycles, which used a sample-barcoded 5' primer along with a J-beta primer mix. Every sample gave at least 2.5 million paired-end reads containing CDR3. Each CDR3 protein gets one entry after TCRdb re-called the 5' RACE reads with MiXCR. Altogether around 780,000 distinct CDR3 sequences are present, roughly 50% being singletons, with the ten largest covering around 24%. Material: blood. This receptor was taken from a man between 40 and 49 years old in good health. This sequence joins TRBV7-3 and TRBJ1-2; 9 bases agree with TRBD1. CDR3 nucleotides: TGTGCCAGCAGCTTCGGGAGGGACAGGGACTATGGCTACACCTTC. Amino acids: CASSFGRDRDYGYTF. The full variable domain, with the rest looked up from reference TRBV7-3 and TRBJ1-2, is GAGVSQTPSNKVTEKGKYVELRCDPISGHTALYWYRQSLGQGPEFLIYFQGTGAADDSGLPNDRFFAVRPEGSVSTLKIQRTERGDSAVYLCASSFGRDRDYGYTFGSGTRLTVV.